This T cell receptor beta chain was recorded in a study of T cell repertoires in cytomegalovirus infection. This clonotype was counted between two and nine times. Its antigen is currently unknown. Trimming took 5 bases from V and 5 from J; bases not matched to a gene: 16. The germline CDR1 and CDR2 sequences are LNHNV and YYDKDF (reference sequence). The CDR3 extends over 17 amino acids. Each CDR3 protein gets one entry after TCRdb re-called the reads with MiXCR. The sample has about half a million distinct CDR3 sequences; roughly a third are singletons. The chain couples TRBV15 to TRBJ1-1; TRBD1 matches at 8 bases. The material sequenced was cultured PBMCs, taken from culture after CMV antigen stimulation. The sequence was obtained from a human donor in good health (CMV status not recorded). Some clones in this sample may be carry-over from other donors' samples. The CDR3 DNA sequence: TGTGCCACCAGCCGCATGCGGGGACAGGCCCGGGGGACTGAAGCTTTCTTT. This sequence encodes CATSRMRGQARGTEAFF.